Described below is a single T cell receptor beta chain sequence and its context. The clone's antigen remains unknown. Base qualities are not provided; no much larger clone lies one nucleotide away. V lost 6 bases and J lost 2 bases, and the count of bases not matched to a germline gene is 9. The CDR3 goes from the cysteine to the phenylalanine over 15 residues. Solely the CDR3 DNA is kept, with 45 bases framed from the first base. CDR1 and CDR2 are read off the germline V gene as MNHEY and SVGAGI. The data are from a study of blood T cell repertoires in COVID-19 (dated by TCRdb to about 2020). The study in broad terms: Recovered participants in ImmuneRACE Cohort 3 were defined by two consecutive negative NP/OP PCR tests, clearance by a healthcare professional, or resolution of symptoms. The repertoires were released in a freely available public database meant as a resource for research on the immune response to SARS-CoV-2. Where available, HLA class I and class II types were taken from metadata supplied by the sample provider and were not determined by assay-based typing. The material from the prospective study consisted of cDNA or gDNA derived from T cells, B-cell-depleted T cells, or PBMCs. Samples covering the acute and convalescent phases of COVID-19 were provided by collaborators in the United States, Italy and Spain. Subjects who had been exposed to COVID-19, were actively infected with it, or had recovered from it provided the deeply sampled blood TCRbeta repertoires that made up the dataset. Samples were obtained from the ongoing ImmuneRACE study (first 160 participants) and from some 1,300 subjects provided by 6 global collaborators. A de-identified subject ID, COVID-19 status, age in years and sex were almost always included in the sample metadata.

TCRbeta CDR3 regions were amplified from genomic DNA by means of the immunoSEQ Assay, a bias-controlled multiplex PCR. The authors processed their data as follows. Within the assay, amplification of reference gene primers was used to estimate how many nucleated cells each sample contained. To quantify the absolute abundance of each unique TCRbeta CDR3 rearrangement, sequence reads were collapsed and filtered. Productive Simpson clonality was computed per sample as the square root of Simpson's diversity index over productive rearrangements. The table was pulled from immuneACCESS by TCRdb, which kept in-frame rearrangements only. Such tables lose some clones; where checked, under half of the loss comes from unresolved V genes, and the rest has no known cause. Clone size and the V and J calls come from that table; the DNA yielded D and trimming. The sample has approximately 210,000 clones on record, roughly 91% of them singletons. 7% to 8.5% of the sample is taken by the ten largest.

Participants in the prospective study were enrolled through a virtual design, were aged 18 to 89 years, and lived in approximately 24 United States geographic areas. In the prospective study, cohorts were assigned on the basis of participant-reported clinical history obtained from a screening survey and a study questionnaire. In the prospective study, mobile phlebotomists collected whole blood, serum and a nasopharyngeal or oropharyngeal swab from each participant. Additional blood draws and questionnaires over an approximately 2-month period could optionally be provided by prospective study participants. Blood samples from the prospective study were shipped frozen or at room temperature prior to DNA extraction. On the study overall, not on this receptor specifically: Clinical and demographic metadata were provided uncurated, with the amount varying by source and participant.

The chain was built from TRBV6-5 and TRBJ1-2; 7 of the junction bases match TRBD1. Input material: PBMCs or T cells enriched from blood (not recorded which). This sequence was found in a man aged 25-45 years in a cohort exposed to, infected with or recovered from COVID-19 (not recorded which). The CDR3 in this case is CASSQRGQPNYGYTF. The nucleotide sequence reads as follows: TGTGCCAGCAGCCAGAGGGGACAGCCCAACTATGGCTACACCTTC.